A selection of T cell receptor beta chains follows, all from one sample in a study of T-cell reconstitution after alpha-beta-depleted transplantation in children. TCRdb recomputed calls from the PCR reads with MiXCR, one row per CDR3 protein. Altogether about 830,000 distinct CDR3 sequences are present, about 16% being singletons, with the ten largest covering 5%. The sample here was PBMCs, mostly from graft donor cells, taken 360 days after TCRalphabeta/CD19-depleted stem cell transplant. The receptors come from a male patient aged 10-17 years who had a stem cell transplant for acute lymphoblastic leukemia, so the T cells may come from the graft donor. Both conserved end residues are part of each CDR3. D genes are given only for firm matches. Where a row states a size, it is once, few, many or the class of an expanded clone; other rows omit it.

J: TRBJ2-5; V: TRBV10-2; D: TRBD1; size: NA; DNA: TGCGCCAGCAGTGATCCAGGGGGCCAGGAGACCCAGTACTTC; CDR3: CASSDPGGQETQYF
J: TRBJ2-5; V: TRBV10-2; D: NA; size: few; DNA: TGCGCCAGCAGTGATAGGGTCGAACAGGGCCGAAGAAAAGAGACCCAGTACTTC; CDR3: CASSDRVEQGRRKETQYF
J: TRBJ1-5; V: TRBV4-1; D: NA; size: NA; DNA: TGCGCCAGCAGCCAACGGTTAGGGGTCACGGGGCATCAGCCCCAGCATTTT; CDR3: CASSQRLGVTGHQPQHF
J: TRBJ2-2; V: TRBV5-1; D: NA; size: few; DNA: TGCGCCAGCAGCTTGGCCGATTTTCCTGGGGAGCTGTTTTTT; CDR3: CASSLADFPGELFF
J: TRBJ2-7; V: TRBV4-1; D: NA; size: NA; DNA: TGCGCCAGCAGCCCAGGGAGCCTAGACACGTACGAGCAGTACTTC; CDR3: CASSPGSLDTYEQYF
J: TRBJ2-1; V: TRBV29-1; D: TRBD1; size: NA; DNA: TGCAGCGCCCACAGGGGGGCATTCAGTTACAATGAGCAGTTCTTC; CDR3: CSAHRGAFSYNEQFF
J: TRBJ2-5; V: TRBV20-1; D: TRBD2; size: NA; DNA: TGCAGTGCTATAGCGGTCCTGGCGGGAGTAAGAGAGACCCAGTACTTC; CDR3: CSAIAVLAGVRETQYF
J: TRBJ2-7; V: TRBV4-1; D: TRBD2; size: NA; DNA: TGCGCCAGCAGCCAACTAGCGGGAGTAGCCCAATACGAGCAGTACTTC; CDR3: CASSQLAGVAQYEQYF
J: TRBJ2-2; V: TRBV5-1; D: NA; size: few; DNA: TGCGCCAGCAGCTTGGTGGCAGGGAAGGGTTCCCGGACCGGGGAGCTGTTTTTT; CDR3: CASSLVAGKGSRTGELFF
J: TRBJ1-1; V: TRBV5-1; D: TRBD1; size: NA; DNA: TGCGCCAGCAGCCCCAGGACAGGGGCAACGAACACTGAAGCTTTCTTT; CDR3: CASSPRTGATNTEAFF
J: TRBJ2-7; V: TRBV5-1; D: NA; size: NA; DNA: TGCGCCAGCAGCGCTAAAAGGACCCTCCTAATCTACGAGCAGTACTTC; CDR3: CASSAKRTLLIYEQYF
J: TRBJ2-1; V: TRBV6-1; D: TRBD1; size: many; DNA: TGTGCCAGCAGTCCCGACAGGGGGCTCTCCAATGAGCAGTTCTTC; CDR3: CASSPDRGLSNEQFF
J: TRBJ2-6; V: TRBV29-1; D: TRBD1; size: NA; DNA: TGCAGCGTTGAGGACAGGGTTGCGGGTTCATCTGGGGCCAACGTCCTGACTTTC; CDR3: CSVEDRVAGSSGANVLTF
J: TRBJ2-1; V: TRBV29-1; D: NA; size: NA; DNA: TGCAGCGTTGAGGGTCAAAGTATAAACAATGAGCAGTTCTTC; CDR3: CSVEGQSINNEQFF
J: TRBJ2-5; V: TRBV4-1; D: NA; size: NA; DNA: TGCGCCAGCAGCCAAGATATTCTTACGCGAAAACAAGAGACCCAGTACTTC; CDR3: CASSQDILTRKQETQYF
J: TRBJ2-6; V: TRBV11-2; D: NA; size: NA; DNA: TGTGCCAGCAGCTCCCTACAGGTTACACAAGTCTCTGGGGCCAACGTCCTGACTTTC; CDR3: CASSSLQVTQVSGANVLTF
J: TRBJ2-1; V: TRBV7-9; D: NA; size: few; DNA: TGTGCCAGCAGCGCATTGGCCCCGGGAGTTCTGGACAATGAGCAGTTCTTC; CDR3: CASSALAPGVLDNEQFF